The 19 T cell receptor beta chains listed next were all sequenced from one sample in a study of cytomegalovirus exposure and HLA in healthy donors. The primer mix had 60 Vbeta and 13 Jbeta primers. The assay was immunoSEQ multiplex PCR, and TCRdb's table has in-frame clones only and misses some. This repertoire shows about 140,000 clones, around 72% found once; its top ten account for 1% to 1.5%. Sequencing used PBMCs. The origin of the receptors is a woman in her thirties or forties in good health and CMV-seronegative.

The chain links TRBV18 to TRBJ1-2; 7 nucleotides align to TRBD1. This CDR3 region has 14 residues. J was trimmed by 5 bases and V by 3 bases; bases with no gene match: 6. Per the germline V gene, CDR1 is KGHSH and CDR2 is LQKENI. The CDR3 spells CASSPGTDSYGYTF. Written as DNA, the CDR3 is TGTGCCAGCTCACCTGGGACAGACAGTTATGGCTACACCTTC.

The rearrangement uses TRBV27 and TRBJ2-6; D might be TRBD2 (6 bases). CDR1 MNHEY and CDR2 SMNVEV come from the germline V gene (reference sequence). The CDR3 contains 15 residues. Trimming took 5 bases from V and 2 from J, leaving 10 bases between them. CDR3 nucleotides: TGTGCCAGCAGTCTGAGGGAGGCTGGGGCCAACGTCCTGACTTTC. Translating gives CASSLREAGANVLTF.

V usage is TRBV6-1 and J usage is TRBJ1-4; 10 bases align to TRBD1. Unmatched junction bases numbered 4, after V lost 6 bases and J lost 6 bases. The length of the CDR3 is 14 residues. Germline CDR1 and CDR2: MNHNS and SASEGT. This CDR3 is CASRWDRGYEKLFF. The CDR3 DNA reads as TGTGCCAGCAGATGGGACAGGGGATATGAAAAACTGTTTTTT.

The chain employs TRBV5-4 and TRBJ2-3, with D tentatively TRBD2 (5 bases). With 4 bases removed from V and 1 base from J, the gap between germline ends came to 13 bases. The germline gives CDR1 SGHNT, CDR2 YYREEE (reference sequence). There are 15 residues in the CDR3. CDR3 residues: CASSPGGRGTDTQYF. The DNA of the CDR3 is TGTGCCAGCAGCCCCGGAGGTAGGGGCACAGATACGCAGTATTTT.

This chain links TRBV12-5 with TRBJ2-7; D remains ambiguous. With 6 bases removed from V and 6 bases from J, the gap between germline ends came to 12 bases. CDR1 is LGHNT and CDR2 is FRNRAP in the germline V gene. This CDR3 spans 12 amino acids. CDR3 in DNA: TGTGCTAGTGGATACAACAGAGTCGAGCAGTACTTC. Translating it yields CASGYNRVEQYF.

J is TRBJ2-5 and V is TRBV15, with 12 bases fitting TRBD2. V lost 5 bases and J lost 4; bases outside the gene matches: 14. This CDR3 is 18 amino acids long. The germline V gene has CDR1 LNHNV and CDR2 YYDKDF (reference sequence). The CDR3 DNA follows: TGTGCCACCAGCGGCCGACTAGCGGGGGTTATCCCGGGAGAGACCCAGTACTTC. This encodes CATSGRLAGVIPGETQYF.

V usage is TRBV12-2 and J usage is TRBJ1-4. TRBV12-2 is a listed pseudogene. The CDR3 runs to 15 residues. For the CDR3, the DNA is TGTGCAAGTCGCTTAGCTGTCAAGGGGGGGGAAAAACTGTTTTTT. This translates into CASRLAVKGGEKLFF.

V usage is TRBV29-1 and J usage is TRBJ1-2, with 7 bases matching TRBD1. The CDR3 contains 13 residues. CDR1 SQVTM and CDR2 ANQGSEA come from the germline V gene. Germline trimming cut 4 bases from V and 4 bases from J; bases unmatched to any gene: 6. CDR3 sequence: CSVAQRTGYGYTF. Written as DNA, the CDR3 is TGCAGCGTTGCTCAGAGGACAGGCTATGGCTACACCTTC.

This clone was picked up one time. This CDR3 is CATRGSGQLPLSGNTIYF. The CDR3 bases are TGTGCCACCAGGGGCTCGGGACAGTTGCCACTCTCTGGAAACACCATATATTTT. The chain recombines TRBV15 with TRBJ1-3; 7 bases fit TRBD1. The CDR3 has 18 residues. Per the germline V gene, CDR1 is LNHNV and CDR2 is YYDKDF (reference sequence). The V segment lost 6 bases and the J segment 0 bases; nucleotides outside the gene matches: 14.

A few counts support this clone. The CDR3 DNA reads TGCGCCAGCAGCTTGGACAGGGCCAACTATGGCTACACCTTC. Its protein product is CASSLDRANYGYTF. The chain joins TRBV5-1 to TRBJ1-2; D possibly corresponds to TRBD1 (6 bases). The CDR3 loop spans 14 amino acids. Germline assignment: CDR1 SGHRS and CDR2 YFSETQ. Between the trimmed V and J ends, which lost 0 bases and 2 bases, there was a span of 8 bases.

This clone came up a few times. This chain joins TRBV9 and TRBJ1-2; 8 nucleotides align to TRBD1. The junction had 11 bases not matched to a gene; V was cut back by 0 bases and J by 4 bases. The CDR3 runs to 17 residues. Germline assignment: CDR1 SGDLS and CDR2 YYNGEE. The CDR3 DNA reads TGTGCCAGCAGCGTAGCTGGCCCGGGACAGGAATCCTATGGCTACACCTTC. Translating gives CASSVAGPGQESYGYTF.

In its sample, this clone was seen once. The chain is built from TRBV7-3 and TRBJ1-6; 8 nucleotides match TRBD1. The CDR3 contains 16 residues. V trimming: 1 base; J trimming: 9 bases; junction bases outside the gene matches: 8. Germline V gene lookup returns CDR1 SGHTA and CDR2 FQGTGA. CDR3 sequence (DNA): TGTGCCAGCAGCTTAAGCTCCGGGACAGGAGGTTCACCCCTCCACTTT. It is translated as CASSLSSGTGGSPLHF.

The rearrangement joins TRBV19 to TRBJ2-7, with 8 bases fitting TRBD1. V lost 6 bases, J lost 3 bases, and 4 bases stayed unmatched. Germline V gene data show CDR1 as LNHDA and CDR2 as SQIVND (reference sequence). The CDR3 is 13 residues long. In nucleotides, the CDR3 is TGTGCCAGTAGCAGCGGACAGGGCTACGAGCAGTACTTC. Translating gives CASSSGQGYEQYF.

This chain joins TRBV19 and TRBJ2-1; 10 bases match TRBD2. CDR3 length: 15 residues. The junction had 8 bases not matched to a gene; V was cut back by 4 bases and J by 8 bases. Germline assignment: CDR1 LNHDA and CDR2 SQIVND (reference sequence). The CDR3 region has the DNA TGTGCCAGTAGTAGGACTAGCGGTGACTTACATGAGCAGTTCTTC. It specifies CASSRTSGDLHEQFF.

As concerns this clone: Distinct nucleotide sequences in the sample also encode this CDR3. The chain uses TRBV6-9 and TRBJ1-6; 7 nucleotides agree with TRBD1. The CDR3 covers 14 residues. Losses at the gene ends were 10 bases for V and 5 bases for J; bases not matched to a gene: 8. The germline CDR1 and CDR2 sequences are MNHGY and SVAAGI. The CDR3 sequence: CATPPQGDNSPLHF. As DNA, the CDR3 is TGTGCCACACCTCCCCAGGGGGATAATTCACCCCTCCACTTT.

CDR3 nucleotide sequence: TGTGCCAGCAGTTACGACCCGGACAGGGGCAATCAGCCCCAGCATTTT. It encodes CASSYDPDRGNQPQHF. J is TRBJ1-5 and V is TRBV6-6; TRBD1 agrees at 8 bases. CDR3 length: 16 amino acids. The junction had 5 bases not matched to a gene; V was cut back by 2 bases and J by 2 bases. Germline V gene lookup returns CDR1 MNHNY and CDR2 SVGAGI (reference sequence).

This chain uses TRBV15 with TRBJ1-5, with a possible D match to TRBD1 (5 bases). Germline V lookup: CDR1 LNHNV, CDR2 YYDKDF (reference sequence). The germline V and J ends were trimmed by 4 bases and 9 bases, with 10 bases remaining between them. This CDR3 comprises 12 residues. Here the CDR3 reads CATSISGGPQHF. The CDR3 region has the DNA TGTGCCACCAGCATCTCCGGGGGGCCCCAGCATTTT. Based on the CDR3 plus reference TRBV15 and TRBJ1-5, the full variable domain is DAMVIQNPRYQVTQFGKPVTLSCSQTLNHNVMYWYQQKSSQAPKLLFHYYDKDFNNEADTPDNFQSRRPNTSFCFLDIRSPGLGDTAMYLCATSISGGPQHFGDGTRLSIL.

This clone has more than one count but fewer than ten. The CDR3 DNA sequence: TGTGCCAGCAGGCCAGACAGGCAGAACACTGAAGCTTTCTTT. Residues: CASRPDRQNTEAFF. V and J are TRBV2 and TRBJ1-1; a weak D match, TRBD1 (6 bases). Trimming took 6 bases from V and 1 from J, leaving 12 bases between them. The germline gives CDR1 SNHLY, CDR2 FYNNEI. The length of the CDR3 is 14 residues.

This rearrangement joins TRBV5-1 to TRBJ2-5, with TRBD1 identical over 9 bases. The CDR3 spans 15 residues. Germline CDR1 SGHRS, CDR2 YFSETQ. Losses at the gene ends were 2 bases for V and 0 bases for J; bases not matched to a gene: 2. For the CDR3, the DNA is TGCGCCAGCAGCTTCGGGACAGGGTACCAAGAGACCCAGTACTTC. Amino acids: CASSFGTGYQETQYF.